Given below is one T cell receptor (beta chain) in context. Within the library, unique molecular identifiers were attached to each individual cDNA molecule. TCRdb re-called the RACE reads through MiXCR, storing one row per CDR3 protein. This sample yields some 170,000 distinct CDR3 sequences, of which about a quarter are seen a single time; around 1.9% belongs to the top ten. The CDR3 contains 17 residues. The V gene's germline CDR1 is SGHVS and CDR2 FNYEAQ. The V and J ends lost 3 bases and 2 bases, in that order; junction bases with no gene match: 12. This entry comes from a study of human T cells and chemical hapten exposure. As to time point: patch test 3, about 24 weeks after DPC sensitization. The treatment here: therapeutic diphenylcyclopropenone sensitization with weekly scalp DPC.

The source is a woman aged 18-29 years with alopecia areata. Some clones in this sample may be carry-over from other donors' samples. Sequencing was performed on whole blood, taken in connection with sensitization to the hapten diphenylcyclopropenone (DPC). The V gene is TRBV7-6, the J gene TRBJ1-1; 7 positions match TRBD1. CDR3 amino acids: CASSLAAGQIINTEAFF. The DNA for the CDR3 is TGTGCCAGCAGCTTGGCGGCGGGACAGATAATAAACACTGAAGCTTTCTTT.